The 14 T cell receptor beta chains below come from one sample, sequenced in a study of blood T cell repertoires in COVID-19. Sequencing used immunoSEQ multiplex PCR; TCRdb keeps in-frame clones, though not all of them. The data hold about 280,000 clones, with about four fifths observed a single time. The sequencing input was peripheral blood. The receptors were gathered from a woman aged 50 to 60 who had recovered from COVID-19.

This clone was observed a handful of times. The rearrangement links TRBV7-2 to TRBJ1-2, with 8 bases fitting TRBD1. This CDR3 contains 14 residues. Losses at the gene ends were 3 bases for V and 4 bases for J; bases not matched to a gene: 4. CDR1 and CDR2 (germline): SGHTA, FQGNSA. CDR3 bases: TGTGCCAGCAGCTTCCCAGGGGGCACCTATGGCTACACCTTC. Protein sequence: CASSFPGGTYGYTF.

The chain couples TRBV7-8 to TRBJ1-5, with a tentative D call TRBD1 (6 bases). Germline V gene lookup returns CDR1 SGHVS and CDR2 FQNEAQ. The V gene lost 5 bases and the J gene lost 6 bases, with 17 bases spanning the gap. The CDR3 has 15 amino acids. This CDR3 reads CASSIGGGAGQPQHF. CDR3 bases: TGTGCCAGCAGCATAGGGGGGGGTGCGGGTCAGCCCCAGCATTTT.

V is TRBV19 and J is TRBJ2-7; D not certain. Trimming left V 5 bases short and J 6 bases short, with 11 bases between. Germline lookup yields CDR1 LNHDA and CDR2 SQIVND (reference sequence). The CDR3 runs to 12 residues. CDR3: CASSLSGVEQYF. CDR3 coding DNA: TGTGCCAGTAGTCTATCAGGTGTCGAGCAGTACTTC.

This clone was counted a few times. CDR3 coding DNA: TGTGCCAGCAGTTTAGTAGGGGACACCGCGAACACCGGGGAGCTGTTTTTT. Amino acid sequence: CASSLVGDTANTGELFF. The V and J genes are TRBV27 and TRBJ2-2, with D perhaps TRBD1 (6 bases). The V and J ends lost 2 bases and 0 bases respectively, with 13 bases between them. Germline CDR1 is MNHEY and CDR2 is SMNVEV (reference sequence). This CDR3 has 17 residues.

This sequence joins TRBV20-1 and TRBJ1-1, with a possible D match to TRBD1 (6 bases). V dropped 3 bases and J dropped 4 bases, with 12 bases sitting between them. There are 13 residues in the CDR3. In germline, CDR1 is DFQATT, CDR2 SNEGSKA (reference sequence). CDR3 DNA: TGCAGTGCTAGTCGGACAGAAGGCACTGAAGCTTTCTTT. Translated: CSASRTEGTEAFF.

The chain couples TRBV15 to TRBJ1-1, with D perhaps matching TRBD1 (5 bases). The CDR3 covers 17 residues. V was cut by 3 bases and J by 6 bases, with 23 bases left in between. Germline V gene lookup returns CDR1 LNHNV and CDR2 YYDKDF (reference sequence). The CDR3 nucleotides are TGTGCCACCAGCAGTAGGTCTCTAGGTGGCGGGGCGGCTGAAGCTTTCTTT. This encodes CATSSRSLGGGAAEAFF. Full variable domain (missing parts from reference TRBV15 and TRBJ1-1): DAMVIQNPRYQVTQFGKPVTLSCSQTLNHNVMYWYQQKSSQAPKLLFHYYDKDFNNEADTPDNFQSRRPNTSFCFLDIRSPGLGDTAMYLCATSSRSLGGGAAEAFFGQGTRLTVV.

This clone showed up just once. The chain employs TRBV19 and TRBJ1-3; D is possibly TRBD1 (6 bases). V gave up 3 bases and J gave up 7 bases, with 13 bases separating them. Germline V gene data show CDR1 as LNHDA and CDR2 as SQIVND (reference sequence). There are 14 residues in the CDR3. The CDR3 nucleotides are TGTGCCAGTAGTATTTTCACAGGGTGGAACACCATATATTTT. This encodes CASSIFTGWNTIYF.

The chain uses TRBV2 and TRBJ2-2, with D possibly TRBD2 on 6 matching bases. CDR1 is SNHLY, CDR2 FYNNEI, per germline. The CDR3 spans 16 residues. The ends were cut back, 6 bases at V and 5 bases at J, with 19 bases in the middle. CDR3 sequence (DNA): TGTGCCAGCAGGGAGGGATCAAGCATGGGTACCGGGGAGCTGTTTTTT. Protein sequence: CASREGSSMGTGELFF.

This clone is a singleton in its sample. The chain recombines TRBV7-9 with TRBJ2-1, with 14 bases identical to TRBD2. The CDR3 runs 17 residues. Germline assignment: CDR1 SEHNR and CDR2 FQNEAQ (reference sequence). V shed 5 bases, J shed 4 bases, and the junction held 7 bases outside the gene matches. The chain's CDR3 is CASSQTGTSGGYNEQFF. The DNA of the CDR3 is TGTGCCAGCAGCCAAACCGGGACTAGCGGGGGATACAATGAGCAGTTCTTC.

V is TRBV7-3 and J is TRBJ1-1, with 8 bases identical to TRBD1. V lost 5 bases, J lost 5 bases, and 7 bases stayed unmatched. This CDR3 has 14 amino acids. Per germline, CDR1 SGHTA and CDR2 FQGTGA. CDR3 region: CASSPDRGDTEAFF. DNA of the CDR3: TGTGCCAGCAGCCCCGACAGGGGTGATACTGAAGCTTTCTTT.

The genes are TRBV14 and TRBJ2-1, with a weak D call TRBD1 (5 bases). Per germline, CDR1 SGHDN and CDR2 FVKESK. V gave up 0 bases and J gave up 13 bases, with 13 bases separating them. The CDR3 spans 13 residues. The CDR3 nucleotides read TGTGCCAGCAGCCAAGATAGACAGACGGAACAGTTCTTC. Translation gives CASSQDRQTEQFF.

This clone appeared a few times. The gene calls are TRBV7-9 and TRBJ2-1; no definite D call. The CDR3 is 12 amino acids. Germline CDR1 SEHNR, CDR2 FQNEAQ (reference sequence). With 5 bases removed from V and 8 bases from J, the gap between germline ends came to 10 bases. The CDR3 sequence: CASSRGGDEQFF. CDR3 DNA: TGTGCCAGCAGCCGTGGTGGAGATGAGCAGTTCTTC.

The rearrangement links TRBV29-1 to TRBJ2-5; D is ambiguous. With 4 bases removed from V and 0 bases from J, the gap between germline ends came to 6 bases. CDR1 is SQVTM, CDR2 ANQGSEA, per germline. The CDR3 runs to 12 residues. The CDR3 sequence: CSVAQDQETQYF. The CDR3 DNA sequence: TGCAGCGTTGCCCAGGACCAAGAGACCCAGTACTTC.

V usage is TRBV19 and J usage is TRBJ2-5; 13 nucleotides agree with TRBD2. The CDR3 covers 15 residues. The J segment lost 5 bases and the V segment lost 4 bases, leaving 4 bases of the junction unmatched. Germline lookup yields CDR1 LNHDA and CDR2 SQIVND (reference sequence). In DNA form, the CDR3 reads TGTGCCAGTAGTAGAGGACTAGCGGGAGTGGAGACCCAGTACTTC. Encoded protein: CASSRGLAGVETQYF.